This TCR beta chain was identified during a study of radiotherapy plus CTLA-4 blockade in lung cancer. Germline V gives CDR1 MNHEY, CDR2 SVGAGI. V was cut by 0 bases and J by 4 bases, with 7 bases left in between. This CDR3 is 14 amino acids long. Worth noting for this clone: Its target is not known.

Study observations and caveats: Per reports, early blood T cell clone dynamics, plus interferon-beta, forecast response most strongly. Blood TCR clones of tumor origin expanded after radiotherapy plus ipilimumab.

People whose metastatic non-small-cell lung cancer was chemo-refractory got focal radiation along with CTLA-4 blockade by ipilimumab. Repertoires were generated with immunoSEQ multiplex PCR, while TCRdb's copy carries only in-frame clones and drops some. This table holds 90,000 to 130,000 clones, 81% found once. The sequencing here drew on peripheral blood, taken from a patient treated with radiotherapy plus ipilimumab. This sequence was found in a human donor with non-small cell lung cancer that progressed on radiotherapy plus ipilimumab. Some clones in this sample may be carry-over from other donors' samples. The V call is TRBV6-5, the J call TRBJ2-1; D not resolved. CDR3 residues: CASSYSPVYNEQFF. In DNA, the CDR3 is TGTGCCAGCAGTTACTCTCCAGTATACAATGAGCAGTTCTTC.